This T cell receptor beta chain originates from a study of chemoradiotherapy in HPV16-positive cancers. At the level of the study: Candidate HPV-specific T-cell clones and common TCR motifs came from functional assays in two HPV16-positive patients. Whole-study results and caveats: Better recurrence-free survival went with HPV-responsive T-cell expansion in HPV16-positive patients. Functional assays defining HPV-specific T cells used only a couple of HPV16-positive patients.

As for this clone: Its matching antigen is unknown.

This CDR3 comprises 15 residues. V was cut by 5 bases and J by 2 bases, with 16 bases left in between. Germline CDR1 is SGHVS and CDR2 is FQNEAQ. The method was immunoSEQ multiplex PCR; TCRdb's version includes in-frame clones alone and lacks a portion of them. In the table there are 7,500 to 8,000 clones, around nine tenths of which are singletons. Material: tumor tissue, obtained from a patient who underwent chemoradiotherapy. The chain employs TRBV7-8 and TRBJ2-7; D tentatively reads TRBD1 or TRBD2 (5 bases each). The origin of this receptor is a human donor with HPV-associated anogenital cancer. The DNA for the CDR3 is TGTGCCAGCAGCCGACGAGGGACGCCTACCTACGAGCAGTACTTC. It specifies CASSRRGTPTYEQYF.